Shown below are 28 T cell receptor beta chains from a single sample sequenced in a study of metastatic and nonmetastatic thyroid tumors. Thyroid surgery was performed in patients who had received no treatment beforehand. Using MiXCR, TCRdb reanalyzed the PCR reads. This table has about 85,000 clones, roughly 8.6% appearing once. Sequencing input: blood. Source of these receptors: a female donor with papillary thyroid cancer or a benign thyroid nodule (not recorded which). Some clones in this sample may be carry-over from other donors' samples.

In its sample, this clone was seen many times. Other DNA sequences from this sample encode an identical CDR3 as well. This chain joins TRBV10-2 and TRBJ2-7, with a possible D match to TRBD2 (5 bases). From germline, CDR1 is WSHSY and CDR2 SAAADI. CDR3 length equals 14 residues. Deletions cut 2 bases from V and 4 bases from J, with 12 bases between. The CDR3 DNA sequence: TGCGCCAGCAGTGAGGAGGGAATGGTGTACGAGCAGTACTTC. The encoded protein is CASSEEGMVYEQYF.

CDR3 protein: CASSAIGPGELFF. As DNA, the CDR3 is TGTGCCAGCAGCGCAATAGGTCCCGGGGAGCTGTTTTTT. The chain uses TRBV14 and TRBJ2-2; D is undetermined. The CDR3 consists of 13 residues. The germline V gene has CDR1 SGHDN and CDR2 FVKESK. Trimming removed 5 bases from V and 6 bases from J, with 10 bases in between.

Ten or more counts support this clone. The chain has TRBV5-1 and TRBJ2-7; TRBD2 matches 7 bases. The CDR3 has 13 amino acids. V was clipped by 4 bases and J by 3 bases; unmatched bases: 4. Germline V CDR1 and CDR2: SGHRS, YFSETQ. The CDR3 nucleotides are TGCGCCAGCAGCCTAGCGGCAGACTACGAGCAGTACTTC. This encodes CASSLAADYEQYF.

This clone was seen many times. The V gene is TRBV6-1, the J gene TRBJ1-4; no clear D. The ends were cut back, 6 bases at V and 10 bases at J, with 18 bases in the middle. The CDR3 contains 14 residues. From germline, CDR1 is MNHNS and CDR2 SASEGT. DNA for the CDR3: TGTGCCAGCAGCCTTAAGGCGGAATCAGGAAAACTGTTTTTT. It translates to CASSLKAESGKLFF.

This clone was counted between two and nine times. The gene calls are TRBV6-6 and TRBJ1-2; possible D gene TRBD1, 5 bases. The germline V gene encodes CDR1 MNHNY and CDR2 SVGAGI (reference sequence). Trimming pared 2 bases from V and 7 bases from J, leaving 17 bases between. The CDR3 is 15 amino acids. The DNA for the CDR3 is TGTGCCAGCAGTTACGAGGCGCAGGGTACGCTTGGCTACACCTTC. Protein sequence: CASSYEAQGTLGYTF.

Of note for this clone: Other DNA sequences within the sample encode an identical CDR3. V gene TRBV9 combines with J gene TRBJ2-7; 8 positions match TRBD2. Unmatched junction bases numbered 11, after V lost 4 bases and J lost 2 bases. There are 16 residues in the CDR3. Germline V gene data show CDR1 as SGDLS and CDR2 as YYNGEE. The CDR3 DNA is TGTGCCAGCAGCCCCCAGTCCAGCGGGGGTCCCTACGAGCAGTACTTC. Its protein is CASSPQSSGGPYEQYF.

This clone was seen many times. V gene TRBV6-2 or TRBV6-3 combines with J gene TRBJ2-1; TRBD2 matches 10 bases. The CDR3 extends over 15 amino acids. Unmatched junction bases numbered 2, after V lost 2 bases and J lost 4 bases. Germline V lookup: CDR1 MNHEY, CDR2 SVGEGT. The CDR3 DNA reads as TGTGCCAGCAGTTACCTAGCGGGGGCTTACAATGAGCAGTTCTTC. Residues: CASSYLAGAYNEQFF.

The sample holds many counts of this clone. The chain employs TRBV18 and TRBJ2-1, with D hard to call. CDR1 and CDR2 (germline): KGHSH, LQKENI. CDR3 length: 17 amino acids. V lost 5 bases, J lost 0 bases, and 17 bases lay in between. As DNA, the CDR3 is TGTGCCAGCTCAATCCGGCTGAACCGGCGCTCCTACAATGAGCAGTTCTTC. This translates into CASSIRLNRRSYNEQFF.

This clone was observed many times. J is TRBJ2-1 and V is TRBV19; no clear D. The ends were cut back, 2 bases at V and 3 bases at J, with 5 bases in the middle. Germline loops: CDR1 LNHDA, CDR2 SQIVND (reference sequence). This CDR3 region has 13 residues. The DNA for the CDR3 is TGTGCCAGTAGTATAAACGACTACAATGAGCAGTTCTTC. Translation: CASSINDYNEQFF.

This clone was recorded many times. V is TRBV5-1 and J is TRBJ2-7; tentative D call: TRBD2 (6 bases). CDR3 length equals 11 residues. Germline values: CDR1 SGHRS, CDR2 YFSETQ. Between the trimmed V and J ends, which lost 1 base and 11 bases, there was a span of 10 bases. The CDR3 DNA is TGCGCCAGCAGCTTGCAAGGGGAGGAGTACTTC. It specifies CASSLQGEEYF.

This clone was observed at least ten times. The genes are TRBV7-6 and TRBJ2-2; possibly TRBD2 for D (6 bases). V lost 2 bases, J lost 2 bases, and 21 bases lay in between. CDR3 length: 19 residues. Germline CDR1 SGHVS, CDR2 FNYEAQ. The CDR3 DNA is TGTGCCAGCAGCTTACCGACGGGCGGGGACCGACCCAACACCGGGGAGCTGTTTTTT. Amino acids: CASSLPTGGDRPNTGELFF.

This clone was seen many times. V gene TRBV12-3 or TRBV12-4 combines with J gene TRBJ2-3; D is unclear. The CDR3 contains 13 residues. The V end lost 5 bases, the J end lost 5 bases, and 11 bases lay between the germline ends. The CDR3 spells CASSPEGLDTQYF. The DNA of the CDR3 is TGTGCCAGCAGTCCGGAAGGCTTAGATACGCAGTATTTT.

This clone was counted at least ten times. V gene TRBV28 combines with J gene TRBJ1-3; 8 bases map to TRBD1. Germline CDR1 is MDHEN and CDR2 is SYDVKM. The CDR3 runs 17 residues. The V segment lost 7 bases and the J segment 0 bases; nucleotides outside the gene matches: 11. The CDR3 DNA sequence: TGTGCCAGCAAACAGGCCGGGACAGGAGCCTCTGGAAACACCATATATTTT. Translation gives CASKQAGTGASGNTIYF.

This clone was detected ten times or more. The CDR3 coding sequence is TGTGCCAGCAGCAAGACTAGCGGGGGTCTGAAGCGCACAGATACGCAGTATTTT. This gives the protein CASSKTSGGLKRTDTQYF. The J gene is TRBJ2-3, the V gene TRBV11-1; 12 bases are a match to TRBD2. V was clipped by 5 bases and J by 1 base; unmatched bases: 10. The CDR3 contains 18 residues. Germline V gene lookup returns CDR1 SGHAT and CDR2 FQDESV (reference sequence).

This clone was counted ten times or more. V is TRBV28 and J is TRBJ1-3; D remains ambiguous. This CDR3 contains 14 residues. Trimming pared 6 bases from V and 3 bases from J, leaving 12 bases between. Germline V CDR1 and CDR2: MDHEN, SYDVKM. CDR3: CASRGAGYGNTIYF. In DNA, the CDR3 is TGTGCCAGCAGGGGTGCGGGGTATGGAAACACCATATATTTT.

This clone was found many times. Other DNA variants within this sample encode the same CDR3. The CDR3 loop reads CASSSRAGQKFTDTQYF. In DNA form, the CDR3 reads TGTGCCAGCAGCTCGCGTGCAGGACAGAAATTCACAGATACGCAGTATTTT. The rearrangement joins TRBV5-4 to TRBJ2-3; weak D call: TRBD1 (6 bases). This CDR3 region has 17 residues. V gave up 3 bases and J gave up 2 bases, with 19 bases separating them. In germline, CDR1 is SGHNT, CDR2 YYREEE (reference sequence).

The chain has TRBV11-2 and TRBJ2-7, with 8 bases that match TRBD1. Germline CDR1 reads SGHAT; CDR2 reads FQNNGV. The CDR3 length is 16 residues. V dropped 5 bases and J dropped 0; count of bases not matched to a gene: 9. CDR3 loop: CASSRRQGWDSYEQYF. CDR3 bases: TGTGCCAGCAGCCGCAGACAGGGGTGGGACTCCTACGAGCAGTACTTC.

This clone was seen ten or more times. The rearrangement uses TRBV27 and TRBJ1-2, with a tentative D call TRBD1 (6 bases). This CDR3 is built from 14 residues. Trimming shortened V by 5 bases and J by 6 bases, and 16 bases separated the two germline ends. The germline V gene encodes CDR1 MNHEY and CDR2 SMNVEV (reference sequence). The CDR3 nucleotides read TGTGCCAGCAGTAACCCGGGGGGGCTAGATGGCTACACCTTC. Amino acid sequence: CASSNPGGLDGYTF.

This clone was counted at least ten times. This chain links TRBV5-1 with TRBJ1-2, with TRBD1 matching over 10 bases. V lost 3 bases and J lost 8; bases outside the gene matches: 16. Looked up from germline, CDR1 is SGHRS and CDR2 is YFSETQ. This CDR3 has 17 amino acids. The CDR3 DNA is TGCGCCAGCAGCTCCGAGGGACAGGGGCTGGGCCTTTCGGGCTACACCTTC. It encodes CASSSEGQGLGLSGYTF.

This clone showed up many times. V is TRBV4-1 and J is TRBJ1-1; TRBD1 might be the D (5 bases). Germline CDR1 is MGHRA and CDR2 is YSYEKL. Trimming shortened V by 0 bases and J by 10 bases, and 18 bases separated the two germline ends. CDR3 length: 15 residues. CDR3 sequence: CASSQDPRGGVGAFF. CDR3 DNA sequence: TGCGCCAGCAGCCAAGATCCACGGGGGGGTGTGGGAGCTTTCTTT.

This clone was seen many times. DNA of the CDR3: TGTGCCAGCAGTACCCCATCCACTCGGGACCGGAACACTGAAGCTTTCTTT. This gives the protein CASSTPSTRDRNTEAFF. The chain employs TRBV2 and TRBJ1-1, with a tentative D call TRBD1 (5 bases). CDR1 and CDR2 (germline): SNHLY, FYNNEI. Trimming removed 5 bases at V and 1 base at J, with 20 bases between. The CDR3 has 17 amino acids.

This clone was recorded a few times. The junction and the germline gene differ at one end; a read error may be behind it. The CDR3 loop reads CAGSYRREMNTEAFF. In DNA, the CDR3 is TGTGCCGGCAGTTACAGGAGAGAGATGAACACTGAAGCTTTCTTT. The V gene is TRBV12-3 or TRBV12-4, the J gene TRBJ1-1, with D possibly being TRBD1 (5 bases). This CDR3 comprises 15 residues.

This clone has at least ten counts. The rearrangement links TRBV5-6 to TRBJ1-2, with a weak D call TRBD1 (5 bases). Per the germline V gene, CDR1 is SGHDT and CDR2 is YYEEEE. V shed 4 bases and J shed 4 bases, with 11 bases lying between them. The CDR3 has 13 amino acids. DNA for the CDR3: TGTGCCAGCAGCACTAGGGGAGGCTATGGCTACACCTTC. Its protein product is CASSTRGGYGYTF.

This clone was found a few times. The chain employs TRBV20-1 and TRBJ2-3, with 7 bases lining up with TRBD2. This CDR3 is built from 16 residues. In germline, CDR1 is DFQATT, CDR2 SNEGSKA (reference sequence). After removal of 6 bases from V and 6 bases from J, the junction contained 18 bases not matched to a gene. For the CDR3, the DNA is TGCAGTGCCCCAGACATGGGCGGGGGTTCCTCCGATACGCAGTATTTT. This sequence encodes CSAPDMGGGSSDTQYF.

The V and J genes are TRBV27 and TRBJ2-7; no firm D call. Germline V CDR1 and CDR2: MNHEY, SMNVEV (reference sequence). With 3 bases removed from V and 2 bases from J, the gap between germline ends came to 11 bases. The CDR3 has 14 residues. The CDR3 nucleotides are TGTGCCAGCAGTTTTTGGAGCAGTCCCTACGAGCAGTACTTC. Protein sequence: CASSFWSSPYEQYF.

This clone has just a few counts. A much larger clone differs by one base, so this may be a read error. The rearrangement joins TRBV12-3 or TRBV12-4 to TRBJ1-4; 7 nucleotides line up with TRBD1. The junction had 10 bases not matched to a gene; V was cut back by 8 bases and J by 4 bases. CDR3 length: 15 amino acids. CDR3 in amino acids: CASGLATGINEKLFF. CDR3 DNA: TGTGCCAGCGGTCTCGCGACAGGGATTAATGAAAAACTGTTTTTT.

The table lists this clone with many counts. The rearrangement uses TRBV2 and TRBJ1-1, with D hard to call. There are 10 residues in the CDR3. V shed 7 bases and J shed 6 bases, with 6 bases lying between them. Germline lookup yields CDR1 SNHLY and CDR2 FYNNEI. This CDR3 reads CASNRAEAFF. CDR3 bases: TGTGCCAGCAATCGGGCTGAAGCTTTCTTT.

This clone was seen at least ten times. The chain uses TRBV7-9 and TRBJ2-3, with TRBD2 matching over 11 bases. V was clipped by 7 bases and J by 3 bases; unmatched bases: 6. The CDR3 spans 15 residues. Germline CDR1 SEHNR, CDR2 FQNEAQ (reference sequence). CDR3 protein: CASTTGTSGTDTQYF. In nucleotides, the CDR3 is TGTGCCAGCACCACCGGGACTAGCGGAACAGATACGCAGTATTTT.